The 10 T cell receptor beta chains presented below share a single source sample, sequenced in a study of shared clonotypes between healthy human individuals (dated by TCRdb to the early 2020s). CD8 naive samples consisted of CD45RO-negative cells that were positively selected for CCR7, yielding a CD45RA+CCR7+ population without TemRA cells. The library relied on the immunoSEQ multiplex PCR assay. The table comes from immuneACCESS by way of TCRdb, which keeps in-frame sequences with V and J called. Part of the clones is missing from these tables; in studies checked, under half for an unresolved V gene and the rest for unknown reasons. Here the sample has about 2.1 million clones; around 93% occur a single time. Roughly 1.7% of the sample belongs to the ten largest clones. Input material: naive CD8+ T cells from PBMCs. Explained via the paper, the cell subset or site label denotes: CD45RA+CCR7+. These TCRs come from a man younger than 30 in good health. Some clones in this sample may be carry-over from other donors' samples.

This clone has a single count. The chain couples TRBV10-2 to TRBJ2-3, with D hard to call. V dropped 0 bases and J dropped 5 bases, with 3 bases sitting between them. This CDR3 has 12 amino acids. Per germline, CDR1 WSHSY and CDR2 SAAADI. CDR3 in amino acids: CASSESEDTQYF. In DNA, the CDR3 is TGCGCCAGCAGTGAGTCGGAAGATACGCAGTATTTT.

The CDR3 nucleotides read TGTGCCAGCAGCTTGACTAGCGGGAGTAATGAGCAGTTCTTC. Its protein product is CASSLTSGSNEQFF. The V and J genes are TRBV7-3 and TRBJ2-1; 12 nucleotides agree with TRBD2. Germline loops: CDR1 SGHTA, CDR2 FQGTGA. The J segment lost 7 bases and the V segment lost 3 bases, leaving 1 base of the junction unmatched. CDR3 length: 14 residues.

The V call is TRBV10-1, the J call TRBJ2-7, with 10 nucleotides matching TRBD1. CDR3 length: 14 amino acids. Germline V gene data show CDR1 as WNHNN and CDR2 as SYGVQD (reference sequence). The V and J ends lost 8 bases and 0 bases, in that order; junction bases with no gene match: 4. This CDR3 reads CASVGQGTSYEQYF. The CDR3 bases are TGCGCCAGCGTGGGACAGGGGACCTCCTACGAGCAGTACTTC.

This clone appeared once. Relative to the germline gene, one junction end is altered; a read error may explain this. This chain uses TRBV10-3 with TRBJ2-2, with no clear D. In germline, CDR1 is ENHRY, CDR2 SYGVKD. The length of the CDR3 is 15 residues. The CDR3 nucleotides are TGTGCCATCAAACGGGTAGAGCCACACACTGGGGAGCTGTTTTTT. Translation: CAIKRVEPHTGELFF.

This chain links TRBV6-1 with TRBJ2-3, with 8 bases identical to TRBD1. J lost 4 bases, V lost 1 base, and 4 bases had no gene match. CDR3 length: 15 amino acids. Germline V gene lookup returns CDR1 MNHNS and CDR2 SASEGT. This CDR3 is CASSEGWTGSDTQYF. The CDR3 DNA is TGTGCCAGCAGTGAAGGGTGGACAGGGTCAGATACGCAGTATTTT.

This chain connects TRBV7-9 to TRBJ2-5; possibly TRBD1 or TRBD2 for D (5 bases each). Trimming left V 5 bases short and J 1 base short, with 14 bases between. The germline CDR1 and CDR2 sequences are SEHNR and FQNEAQ (reference sequence). This CDR3 has 15 amino acids. As DNA, the CDR3 is TGTGCCAGCAGCGAAGCCGGGACCAGCCAAGAGACCCAGTACTTC. This codes for CASSEAGTSQETQYF.

V usage is TRBV10-3 and J usage is TRBJ1-4, with 8 bases aligning to TRBD1. With V trimmed by 3 bases and J by 6 bases, 15 bases remained unmatched. The CDR3 runs 18 residues. The V gene's germline CDR1 is ENHRY and CDR2 SYGVKD. The DNA of the CDR3 is TGTGCCATCAGTGACCCGGGACAGGACCGGGGATCGGATGAAAAACTGTTTTTT. As protein: CAISDPGQDRGSDEKLFF.

The genes are TRBV7-9 and TRBJ2-1, with TRBD2 matching 7 bases. This CDR3 is built from 16 residues. Germline CDR1 and CDR2: SEHNR and FQNEAQ (reference sequence). The V and J ends lost 6 bases and 4 bases, in that order; junction bases with no gene match: 12. The CDR3 nucleotides are TGTGCCAGCAGGGATGGGGGAGGGAGGGCGTACAATGAGCAGTTCTTC. It specifies CASRDGGGRAYNEQFF.

The chain is built from TRBV7-9 and TRBJ1-2; 9 nucleotides align to TRBD1. Trimming removed 4 bases from V and 4 bases from J; junction bases left unmatched: 7. The CDR3 totals 15 residues. Germline CDR1 reads SEHNR; CDR2 reads FQNEAQ (reference sequence). The CDR3 DNA reads as TGTGCCAGCAGCTGGACAGGGGTTAGGCCCTATGGCTACACCTTC. Residues: CASSWTGVRPYGYTF.

The chain combines TRBV19 with TRBJ1-2; no reliable D call. The germline V gene encodes CDR1 LNHDA and CDR2 SQIVND (reference sequence). This CDR3 is 13 amino acids long. Trimming shortened V by 3 bases and J by 4 bases, and 9 bases separated the two germline ends. CDR3 protein: CASSMPDPYGYTF. The CDR3 DNA follows: TGTGCCAGTAGTATGCCAGATCCCTATGGCTACACCTTC.